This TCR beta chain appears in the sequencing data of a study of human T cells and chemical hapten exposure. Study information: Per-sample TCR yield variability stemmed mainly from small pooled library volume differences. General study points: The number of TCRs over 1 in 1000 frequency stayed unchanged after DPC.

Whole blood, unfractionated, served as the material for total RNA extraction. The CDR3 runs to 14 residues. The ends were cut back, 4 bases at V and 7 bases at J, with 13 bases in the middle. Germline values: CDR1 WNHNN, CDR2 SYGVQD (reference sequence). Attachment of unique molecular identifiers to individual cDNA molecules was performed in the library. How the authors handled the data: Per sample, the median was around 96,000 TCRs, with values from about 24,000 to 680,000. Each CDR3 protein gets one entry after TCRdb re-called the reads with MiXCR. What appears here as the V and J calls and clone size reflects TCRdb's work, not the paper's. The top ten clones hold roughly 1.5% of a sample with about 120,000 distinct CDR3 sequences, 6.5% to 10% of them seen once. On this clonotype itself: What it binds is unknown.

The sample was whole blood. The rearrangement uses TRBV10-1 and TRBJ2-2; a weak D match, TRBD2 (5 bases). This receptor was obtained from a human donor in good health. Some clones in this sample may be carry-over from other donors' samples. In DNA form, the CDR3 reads TGCGCCAGCAGTGGACCACTGGGGAGCGGGGAGCTGTTTTTT. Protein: CASSGPLGSGELFF.